This entry features one T cell receptor beta chain sequence. What it recognizes is unknown. The germline CDR1 and CDR2 sequences are SNHLY and FYNNEI. The V and J ends lost 6 bases and 5 bases respectively, with 19 bases between them. The CDR3 consists of 16 residues. The data were obtained in a study of cytomegalovirus exposure and HLA in healthy donors. Study-level information: Falling in the Caucasian-associated ancestry cluster were 80% to 90% of under 500 genotyped donors.

Study-wide points: Productive rates of about 90% or about 30% were seen for most TCR beta V segments in an earlier analysis. A further, later analysis showed that HLA-associated TCR beta chains (compared with equally common others) were more clonally expanded.

The PCR used 60 Vbeta and 13 Jbeta primers. Produced via immunoSEQ multiplex PCR; TCRdb's table is partial and in-frame only. The data contain about 130,000 clones, more than 75% of them singletons. The sample taken for sequencing was PBMCs. The receptor was isolated from a woman aged 55 to 70 in good health and CMV-seropositive. The chain recombines TRBV2 with TRBJ1-4, with D perhaps matching TRBD1 (6 bases). The CDR3: CASRARTDAFNEKLFF. The CDR3, as DNA: TGTGCCAGCAGAGCGCGGACAGACGCTTTCAATGAAAAACTGTTTTTT.